A single sample gave rise to the 3 T cell receptor beta chains below, sequenced in a study of response to subunit inactivated influenza vaccine. TCRdb fed the RT-PCR reads into MiXCR, producing one record per CDR3 protein. This table holds some 200,000 distinct CDR3 sequences, approximately 12% found once. These data also formed part of another study, on T cells expressing NK-cell markers. That study reports: 5'RACE template switching built TCR beta cDNA with unique molecular identifiers.

This specimen was CD8+ T cells sorted from PBMCs, taken approximately 12 days after vaccination. These TCRs come from a man aged 50 or older who received an inactivated influenza vaccine.

This clonotype turned up a few times. The V call is TRBV7-9, the J call TRBJ1-1; a weak D match, TRBD1 (6 bases). The V gene's germline CDR1 is SEHNR and CDR2 FQNEAQ (reference sequence). V lost 2 bases to trimming and J lost 0 bases, with 13 bases between them. The length of the CDR3 is 16 residues. CDR3 nucleotides: TGTGCCAGCAGCTTACGGGGGGGGGCAATGAACACTGAAGCTTTCTTT. Protein: CASSLRGGAMNTEAFF.

The chain combines TRBV2 with TRBJ2-5; no clear D gene. Between the trimmed V and J ends, which lost 4 bases and 3 bases, there was a span of 12 bases. CDR1 and CDR2 (germline): SNHLY, FYNNEI. The CDR3 contains 14 residues. The CDR3 here is CASSAWRVEETQYF. In DNA, the CDR3 is TGTGCCAGCAGTGCCTGGAGAGTCGAAGAGACCCAGTACTTC.

This clonotype was counted at least ten times. The chain is built from TRBV5-1 and TRBJ2-7; D is unclear. CDR1 and CDR2 (germline): SGHRS, YFSETQ. This CDR3 region has 14 residues. The V end lost 0 bases, the J end lost 0 bases, and 7 bases lay between the germline ends. CDR3 residues: CASSLDSSSYEQYF. CDR3 in DNA: TGCGCCAGCAGCTTGGATTCCAGCTCCTACGAGCAGTACTTC.